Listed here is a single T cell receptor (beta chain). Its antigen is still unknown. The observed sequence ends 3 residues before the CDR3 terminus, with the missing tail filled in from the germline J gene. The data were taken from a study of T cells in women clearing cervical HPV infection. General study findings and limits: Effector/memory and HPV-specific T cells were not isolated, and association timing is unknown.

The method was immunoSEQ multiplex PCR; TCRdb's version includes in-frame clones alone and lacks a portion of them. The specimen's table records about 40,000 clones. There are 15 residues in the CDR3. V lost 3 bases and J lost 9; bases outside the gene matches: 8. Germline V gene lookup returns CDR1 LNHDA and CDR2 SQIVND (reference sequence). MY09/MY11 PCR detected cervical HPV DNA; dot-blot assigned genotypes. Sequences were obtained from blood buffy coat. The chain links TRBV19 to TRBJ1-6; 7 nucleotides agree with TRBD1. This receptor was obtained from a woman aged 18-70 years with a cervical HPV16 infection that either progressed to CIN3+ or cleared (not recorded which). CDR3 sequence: CASSMTTGEASPLHF. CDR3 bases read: TGTGCCAGTAGTATGACTACAGGGGAGGCTTCACCC. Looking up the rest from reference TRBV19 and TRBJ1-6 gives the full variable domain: DGGITQSPKYLFRKEGQNVTLSCEQNLNHDAMYWYRQDPGQGLRLIYYSQIVNDFQKGDIAEGYSVSREKKESFPLTVTSAQKNPTAFYLCASSMTTGEASPLHFGNGTRLTVT.